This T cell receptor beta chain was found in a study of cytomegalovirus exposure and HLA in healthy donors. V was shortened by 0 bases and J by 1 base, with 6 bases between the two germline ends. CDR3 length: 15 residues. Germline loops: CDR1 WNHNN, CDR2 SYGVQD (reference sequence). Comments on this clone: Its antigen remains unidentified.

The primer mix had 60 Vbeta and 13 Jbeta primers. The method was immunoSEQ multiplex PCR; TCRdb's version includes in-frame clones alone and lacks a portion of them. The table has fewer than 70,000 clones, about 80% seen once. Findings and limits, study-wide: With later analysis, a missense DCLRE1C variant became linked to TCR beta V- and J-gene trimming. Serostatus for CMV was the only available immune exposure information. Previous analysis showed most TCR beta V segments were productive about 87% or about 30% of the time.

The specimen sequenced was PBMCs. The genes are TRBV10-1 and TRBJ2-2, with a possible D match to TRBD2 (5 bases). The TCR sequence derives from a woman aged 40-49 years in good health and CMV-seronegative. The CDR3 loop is CASSESRGNTGELFF. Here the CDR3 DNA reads TGCGCCAGCAGTGAGTCCCGGGGGAACACCGGGGAGCTGTTTTTT.